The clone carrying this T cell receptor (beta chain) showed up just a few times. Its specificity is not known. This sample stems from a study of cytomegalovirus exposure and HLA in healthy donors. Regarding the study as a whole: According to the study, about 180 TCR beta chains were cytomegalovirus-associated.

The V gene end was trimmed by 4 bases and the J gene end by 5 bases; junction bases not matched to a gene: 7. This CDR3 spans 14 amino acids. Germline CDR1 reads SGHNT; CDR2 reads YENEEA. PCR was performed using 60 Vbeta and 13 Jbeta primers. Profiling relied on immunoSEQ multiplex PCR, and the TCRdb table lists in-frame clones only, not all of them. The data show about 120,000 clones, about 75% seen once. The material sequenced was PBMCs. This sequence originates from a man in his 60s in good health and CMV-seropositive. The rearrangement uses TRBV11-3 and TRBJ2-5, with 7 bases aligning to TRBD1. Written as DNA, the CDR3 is TGTGCCAGCAGCTCCAAGGGGGCTCTCGAGACCCAGTACTTC. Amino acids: CASSSKGALETQYF.